These 10 T cell receptor beta chains share one sample of origin, sequenced in a study of blood T cell repertoires in COVID-19. Repertoires were generated with immunoSEQ multiplex PCR, while TCRdb's copy carries only in-frame clones and drops some. The sample lists a few hundred thousand clones, around nine tenths occurring once. Sequenced input: peripheral blood. All receptors come from a woman between 40 and 55 years old who had recovered from COVID-19.

The J gene is TRBJ2-7, the V gene TRBV19; 16 positions agree with TRBD2. The CDR3 has 18 residues. Losses at the gene ends were 5 bases for V and 2 bases for J; bases not matched to a gene: 9. CDR1 is LNHDA, CDR2 SQIVND, per germline (reference sequence). CDR3 coding DNA: TGTGCCAGTAGTCCTACCGGGACTAGCGGGAGGGCGGCCTACGAGCAGTACTTC. As protein: CASSPTGTSGRAAYEQYF.

This clone was counted between two and nine times. The J gene is TRBJ2-7, the V gene TRBV1; the table names TRBD2, a call not compared with the DNA. TRBV1 is a pseudogene segment. This CDR3 contains 16 residues. The CDR3 bases are TGCACCAGCAGCCACGCTACTAGCGGGAGCTCCTACGAGCAGTACTTC. This encodes CTSSHATSGSSYEQYF.

V gene TRBV6-5 combines with J gene TRBJ1-1; tentative D call: TRBD1 (5 bases). Germline V CDR1 and CDR2: MNHEY, SVGAGI. Trimming took off 9 bases at V and 4 bases at J, with 15 bases between the two ends. The CDR3 contains 13 residues. This CDR3 is CASRAGGVTEAFF. The CDR3 nucleotides read TGTGCCAGTCGTGCGGGGGGGGTCACTGAAGCTTTCTTT.

V is TRBV12-3 or TRBV12-4 and J is TRBJ2-5; 8 nucleotides agree with TRBD1. The V and J ends lost 8 bases and 5 bases, in that order; junction bases with no gene match: 7. The length of the CDR3 is 13 residues. The CDR3 DNA is TGTGCCAGCCGGGGACAGGACGTTGAGACCCAGTACTTC. This codes for CASRGQDVETQYF.

V gene TRBV11-1 combines with J gene TRBJ2-1; perhaps TRBD2 as D (5 bases). The CDR3 is made up of 15 amino acids. V dropped 0 bases and J dropped 2 bases, with 8 bases sitting between them. CDR1 is SGHAT, CDR2 FQDESV, per germline (reference sequence). The CDR3 nucleotides read TGTGCCAGCAGCTTAGCGGGAGAGACCTACAATGAGCAGTTCTTC. Its protein product is CASSLAGETYNEQFF.

The rearrangement uses TRBV27 and TRBJ2-1, with 12 positions matching TRBD2. Germline V gene data show CDR1 as MNHEY and CDR2 as SMNVEV (reference sequence). The CDR3 runs 16 residues. V trimming: 0 bases; J trimming: 8 bases; junction bases outside the gene matches: 5. The CDR3: CASSLSRTSGTDEQFF. CDR3 coding DNA: TGTGCCAGCAGTTTATCGCGGACTAGCGGGACAGATGAGCAGTTCTTC.

This chain links TRBV12-3 or TRBV12-4 with TRBJ2-5; a weak D match, TRBD1 (5 bases). V lost 3 bases to trimming and J lost 3 bases, with 8 bases between them. The CDR3 extends over 13 amino acids. CDR3 DNA: TGTGCCAGCAGTTTGGGGCAGGAAGAGACCCAGTACTTC. It is translated as CASSLGQEETQYF.

The chain joins TRBV2 to TRBJ2-2; 7 nucleotides line up with TRBD1. The CDR3 has 15 residues. V lost 6 bases to trimming and J lost 5 bases; unmatched junction nucleotides: 9. CDR1 is SNHLY and CDR2 is FYNNEI in the germline V gene. CDR3: CASSVRGLETGELFF. CDR3 sequence (DNA): TGTGCCAGCAGCGTTAGGGGGCTTGAAACCGGGGAGCTGTTTTTT.

Comments on this clone: This CDR3 is also generated by other DNA sequences in the sample. This sequence joins TRBV9 and TRBJ2-3, with D perhaps matching TRBD2 (5 bases). Germline values: CDR1 SGDLS, CDR2 YYNGEE. Deletions cut 0 bases from V and 2 bases from J, with 10 bases between. The CDR3 consists of 15 residues. CDR3 bases: TGTGCCAGCAGCGTAGGCCTAGCAGTCACAGATACGCAGTATTTT. This encodes CASSVGLAVTDTQYF. Complete variable domain (other parts from reference TRBV9 and TRBJ2-3): DSGVTQTPKHLITATGQRVTLRCSPRSGDLSVYWYQQSLDQGLQFLIQYYNGEERAKGNILERFSAQQFPDLHSELNLSSLELGDSALYFCASSVGLAVTDTQYFGPGTRLTVL.

The genes are TRBV24-1 and TRBJ1-5, with 9 bases fitting TRBD1. The junction had 4 bases not matched to a gene; V was cut back by 4 bases and J by 1 base. The CDR3 loop spans 16 amino acids. Looked up from germline, CDR1 is KGHDR and CDR2 is SFDVKD. CDR3 sequence reads: CATSDPDRGSNQPQHF. CDR3 in DNA: TGTGCCACCAGTGACCCGGACAGGGGAAGCAATCAGCCCCAGCATTTT.